A selection of T cell receptor beta chains follows, all from one sample in a study of T cells in Graves' hyperthyroidism and ophthalmopathy. TCRdb ran MiXCR on the multiplex PCR reads and lists one entry per CDR3 protein. The sample has about 360,000 distinct CDR3 sequences; about 13% are singletons. Sequencing was performed on blood. These receptors were taken from a woman under 30 with Graves' hyperthyroidism. The CDR3 runs from the conserved cysteine through the conserved F or W. A D gene is named only where the DNA matches it firmly. Size values are once, few and many counts, or a class for expanded clones, and some rows have none.

d_gene: TRBD2; abundance: many; v_gene: TRBV11-2; j_gene: TRBJ2-3; CDR3aa: CASTPPGLVTDTQYF; CDR3nt: TGTGCCAGCACTCCACCGGGACTAGTCACAGATACGCAGTATTTT
d_gene: TRBD2; abundance: once; v_gene: TRBV2; j_gene: TRBJ2-7; CDR3aa: CASRLSPGGLYEQYF; CDR3nt: TGTGCCAGCAGGTTGTCACCGGGAGGCTTGTACGAGCAGTACTTC
d_gene: .; abundance: .; v_gene: TRBV2; j_gene: TRBJ2-6; CDR3aa: CASRADNSGANILTF; CDR3nt: TGTGCCAGCAGGGCTGACAACTCTGGGGCCAACATCCTGACTTTC
d_gene: .; abundance: .; v_gene: TRBV19; j_gene: TRBJ1-1; CDR3aa: CASSGRDTEAFF; CDR3nt: TGTGCCAGTAGTGGGCGGGACACTGAAGCTTTCTTT
d_gene: .; abundance: many; v_gene: TRBV5-1; j_gene: TRBJ2-7; CDR3aa: CASSRDTAYEQYF; CDR3nt: TGCGCCAGCAGCCGGGACACCGCCTACGAGCAGTACTTC
d_gene: .; abundance: .; v_gene: TRBV27; j_gene: TRBJ1-1; CDR3aa: CASERGGEPEAFF; CDR3nt: TGTGCCAGCGAGCGTGGAGGGGAACCTGAAGCTTTCTTT
d_gene: .; abundance: many; v_gene: TRBV2; j_gene: TRBJ2-1; CDR3aa: CARPRALSRGRLSYNEQFF; CDR3nt: TGTGCCAGGCCTAGGGCACTCTCCCGGGGGCGCCTCTCCTACAATGAGCAGTTCTTC
d_gene: .; abundance: .; v_gene: TRBV6-1; j_gene: TRBJ1-5; CDR3aa: CASTPNSFGNQPQHF; CDR3nt: TGTGCCAGCACCCCGAACTCCTTTGGCAATCAGCCCCAGCATTTT
d_gene: .; abundance: few; v_gene: TRBV9; j_gene: TRBJ2-5; CDR3aa: CASSVGESGETQYF; CDR3nt: TGTGCCAGCAGCGTAGGGGAAAGCGGAGAGACCCAGTACTTC
d_gene: .; abundance: few; v_gene: TRBV4-3; j_gene: TRBJ1-1; CDR3aa: CASSQELHRKNTEAFF; CDR3nt: TGCGCCAGCAGCCAAGAGCTGCACAGGAAGAACACTGAAGCTTTCTTT
d_gene: .; abundance: .; v_gene: TRBV20-1; j_gene: TRBJ2-7; CDR3aa: CSARPIDWINYEQYF; CDR3nt: TGCAGTGCTAGACCCATTGACTGGATAAACTACGAGCAGTACTTC
d_gene: .; abundance: many; v_gene: TRBV7-3; j_gene: TRBJ2-1; CDR3aa: CASSRRGAPRAEQFF; CDR3nt: TGTGCCAGCAGTCGCCGGGGGGCCCCTCGGGCTGAGCAGTTCTTC
d_gene: TRBD1; abundance: many; v_gene: TRBV30; j_gene: TRBJ1-1; CDR3aa: CAWMQGAGTEAFF; CDR3nt: TGTGCCTGGATGCAGGGGGCGGGCACTGAAGCTTTCTTT
d_gene: .; abundance: .; v_gene: TRBV11-2; j_gene: TRBJ1-6; CDR3aa: CASSPRTLNSPLHF; CDR3nt: TGTGCCAGCAGCCCACGCACATTGAATTCACCCCTCCACTTT
d_gene: .; abundance: many; v_gene: TRBV7-3; j_gene: TRBJ2-5; CDR3aa: CASSPGPTRETQYF; CDR3nt: TGTGCCAGCAGCCCGGGACCCACACGGGAGACCCAGTACTTC
d_gene: TRBD1; abundance: many; v_gene: TRBV7-8; j_gene: TRBJ1-1; CDR3aa: CASKHPGGTEAFF; CDR3nt: TGTGCCAGCAAACACCCAGGGGGCACTGAAGCTTTCTTT
d_gene: TRBD1; abundance: many; v_gene: TRBV28; j_gene: TRBJ2-7; CDR3aa: CASSAGTGGAYEQYF; CDR3nt: TGTGCCAGCAGTGCGGGGACAGGGGGTGCCTACGAGCAGTACTTC
d_gene: .; abundance: many; v_gene: TRBV12-3/TRBV12-4; j_gene: TRBJ2-7; CDR3aa: CASSSQYSEQYF; CDR3nt: TGTGCCAGCAGCAGCCAATATTCCGAGCAGTACTTC
d_gene: TRBD1; abundance: many; v_gene: TRBV6-2/TRBV6-3; j_gene: TRBJ2-1; CDR3aa: CASTDTRDSYNEQFF; CDR3nt: TGTGCCAGCACCGACACACGGGACAGCTACAATGAGCAGTTCTTC
d_gene: TRBD1; abundance: .; v_gene: TRBV19; j_gene: TRBJ1-5; CDR3aa: CASSNTGGDQPQHF; CDR3nt: TGTGCCAGTAGTAACACAGGGGGAGATCAGCCCCAGCATTTT
d_gene: TRBD1; abundance: many; v_gene: TRBV20-1; j_gene: TRBJ2-3; CDR3aa: CSAASGQGIRTDTQYF; CDR3nt: TGCAGTGCTGCATCGGGACAGGGGATAAGGACAGATACGCAGTATTTT
d_gene: .; abundance: many; v_gene: TRBV14; j_gene: TRBJ2-3; CDR3aa: CASSQDFTDTQYF; CDR3nt: TGTGCCAGCAGCCAAGATTTCACAGATACGCAGTATTTT
d_gene: TRBD1; abundance: many; v_gene: TRBV5-6; j_gene: TRBJ1-2; CDR3aa: CASSLFGQGTYGYTF; CDR3nt: TGTGCCAGCAGCCTCTTCGGACAGGGGACCTATGGCTACACCTTC
d_gene: .; abundance: many; v_gene: TRBV11-3; j_gene: TRBJ2-2; CDR3aa: CASSPYRESGELFF; CDR3nt: TGTGCCAGCAGCCCTTACAGGGAGTCCGGGGAGCTGTTTTTT
d_gene: .; abundance: many; v_gene: TRBV9; j_gene: TRBJ2-1; CDR3aa: CASSVEVSYNEQFF; CDR3nt: TGTGCCAGCAGCGTGGAGGTTTCCTACAATGAGCAGTTCTTC
d_gene: .; abundance: .; v_gene: TRBV7-2; j_gene: TRBJ1-6; CDR3aa: CASSFETSPSPLHF; CDR3nt: TGTGCCAGCAGCTTTGAGACCAGTCCGTCCCCCCTCCACTTT
d_gene: .; abundance: many; v_gene: TRBV6-5; j_gene: TRBJ1-1; CDR3aa: CASSYPGTTEAFF; CDR3nt: TGTGCCAGCAGTTACCCCGGGACAACTGAAGCTTTCTTT
d_gene: .; abundance: many; v_gene: TRBV7-2; j_gene: TRBJ2-5; CDR3aa: CASSLEQLQETQYF; CDR3nt: TGTGCCAGCAGCTTAGAGCAGCTTCAAGAGACCCAGTACTTC
d_gene: .; abundance: many; v_gene: TRBV12-3/TRBV12-4; j_gene: TRBJ1-4; CDR3aa: CASSFGGLNEKLFF; CDR3nt: TGTGCCAGCAGTTTTGGGGGTCTTAATGAAAAACTGTTTTTT
d_gene: .; abundance: many; v_gene: TRBV7-2; j_gene: TRBJ2-2; CDR3aa: CASSSTRSSSNTGELFF; CDR3nt: TGTGCCAGCAGCTCCACTAGGTCAAGCTCGAACACCGGGGAGCTGTTTTTT
d_gene: TRBD1; abundance: many; v_gene: TRBV6-2/TRBV6-3; j_gene: TRBJ2-6; CDR3aa: CASRTGTGIPSGANVLTF; CDR3nt: TGTGCCAGCAGGACCGGGACAGGGATCCCCTCTGGGGCCAACGTCCTGACTTTC
d_gene: .; abundance: many; v_gene: TRBV28; j_gene: TRBJ1-1; CDR3aa: CASSFIREAFF; CDR3nt: TGTGCCAGCAGTTTCATTAGGGAAGCTTTCTTT
d_gene: TRBD2; abundance: .; v_gene: TRBV9; j_gene: TRBJ2-3; CDR3aa: CASSAQVGLAGADTQYF; CDR3nt: TGTGCCAGCAGCGCCCAGGTTGGACTAGCGGGCGCAGATACGCAGTATTTT
d_gene: TRBD1; abundance: few; v_gene: TRBV3-1; j_gene: TRBJ2-5; CDR3aa: CASSKLLSGTGQETQYF; CDR3nt: TGTGCCAGCAGCAAGTTGTTATCCGGGACAGGGCAAGAGACCCAGTACTTC
d_gene: TRBD1; abundance: .; v_gene: TRBV2; j_gene: TRBJ1-5; CDR3aa: CASSSRTGGAGGNQPQHF; CDR3nt: TGTGCCAGCAGTTCGAGGACAGGGGGCGCCGGAGGCAATCAGCCCCAGCATTTT
d_gene: TRBD1; abundance: many; v_gene: TRBV11-2; j_gene: TRBJ1-2; CDR3aa: CASSPRQGKDYGYTF; CDR3nt: TGTGCCAGCAGCCCCCGACAGGGCAAGGACTATGGCTACACCTTC
d_gene: .; abundance: .; v_gene: TRBV30; j_gene: TRBJ1-4; CDR3aa: CACINIREKLFF; CDR3nt: TGTGCCTGTATAAACATAAGAGAAAAACTGTTTTTT
d_gene: .; abundance: many; v_gene: TRBV11-2; j_gene: TRBJ2-1; CDR3aa: CASRQVGYNEQFF; CDR3nt: TGTGCCAGCCGACAGGTCGGGTACAATGAGCAGTTCTTC
d_gene: .; abundance: many; v_gene: TRBV20-1; j_gene: TRBJ1-5; CDR3aa: CSARRTAFRNQPQHF; CDR3nt: TGCAGTGCTAGAAGGACCGCGTTCCGCAATCAGCCCCAGCATTTT
d_gene: TRBD2; abundance: many; v_gene: TRBV27; j_gene: TRBJ2-7; CDR3aa: CASSFGTSGRGEQYF; CDR3nt: TGTGCCAGCAGTTTCGGGACTAGCGGGAGAGGCGAGCAGTACTTC
d_gene: .; abundance: many; v_gene: TRBV15; j_gene: TRBJ2-7; CDR3aa: CATSRGGAGVLYEQYF; CDR3nt: TGTGCCACCAGCAGAGGGGGGGCAGGGGTCCTCTACGAGCAGTACTTC
d_gene: .; abundance: many; v_gene: TRBV27; j_gene: TRBJ1-1; CDR3aa: CASSLWGGSGTEAFF; CDR3nt: TGTGCCAGCAGTTTATGGGGAGGCTCGGGGACTGAAGCTTTCTTT
d_gene: .; abundance: few; v_gene: TRBV2; j_gene: TRBJ1-5; CDR3aa: CASSDAPGPNQPQHF; CDR3nt: TGTGCCAGCAGCGACGCCCCGGGCCCCAATCAGCCCCAGCATTTT
d_gene: .; abundance: .; v_gene: TRBV19; j_gene: TRBJ2-7; CDR3aa: CASSSGQPETYEQYF; CDR3nt: TGTGCCAGTAGTAGCGGGCAGCCTGAAACCTACGAGCAGTACTTC